These T cell receptor beta chains were read from a single sample in a study of T cells of healthy individuals. Each CDR3 protein gets one entry after TCRdb re-called the 5' RACE reads with MiXCR. Of approximately 58,000 distinct CDR3 sequences listed, approximately 14% are singletons. These receptors were collected from a human donor in good health. CDR3s leave out the opening cysteine and the closing phenylalanine or tryptophan. Fields, in order: V gene, J gene, CDR3 protein.

TRBV5-1	TRBJ1-1	ASSPTSVNTEAF
TRBV7-2	TRBJ2-2	ASSSNTGELF
TRBV4-3	TRBJ2-1	ASSQDRVLVGGNEQF
TRBV7-2	TRBJ1-1	ASSLEGGDTEAF
TRBV5-1	TRBJ2-1	ASSGSGRVYNEQF
TRBV19	TRBJ1-4	ASSIGGPTNEKLF
TRBV11-2	TRBJ2-5	ASSWNREETQY
TRBV12-3/TRBV12-4	TRBJ1-5	ASSILTGTQPQH
TRBV6-2/TRBV6-3	TRBJ2-6	ASTSSGANVLT
TRBV7-2	TRBJ2-3	ASSGNRGDTQY
TRBV6-5	TRBJ1-6	ASSLDRGGSSPLH
TRBV19	TRBJ2-7	ASSITGQGYEQY
TRBV7-8	TRBJ2-3	ASSLGAGRGLRGDTQY
TRBV6-5	TRBJ1-5	ASSSSQGAKQPQH
TRBV9	TRBJ2-3	ASSVQGTSTDTQY
TRBV5-6	TRBJ2-3	ASSRDRGETDTQY
TRBV7-6	TRBJ2-1	ASSASLVLRGVSSYNEQF
TRBV24-1	TRBJ2-2	ATSSLAGAGELF
TRBV2	TRBJ1-5	ASTETEEQPQH
TRBV5-1	TRBJ2-7	ASSLEAGAVDEQY
TRBV10-3	TRBJ1-1	AISGSGVNTEAF
TRBV23-1	TRBJ1-5	ASSHPAGGGQPQH
TRBV2	TRBJ2-7	ASRGDGSSYEQY
TRBV6-2/TRBV6-3	TRBJ2-7	ASSSGQTYEQY
TRBV6-2/TRBV6-3	TRBJ2-2	ASSSGRAGASTGELF
TRBV9	TRBJ1-2	ASSRQAENYGYT
TRBV5-1	TRBJ1-2	ASSLVPPDEVNYGYT
TRBV27	TRBJ2-7	ASSLSGDIYEQY
TRBV20-1	TRBJ2-5	SARGDRGRQETQY
TRBV10-3	TRBJ1-2	AISESGYGYT
TRBV6-1	TRBJ2-5	ASSEAGRADRGETQY
TRBV5-1	TRBJ2-1	ASSSLPPGLAVRDIHEQF
TRBV28	TRBJ2-3	ASSLERTDTQY
TRBV4-3	TRBJ2-7	ASSQTGGREQY
TRBV7-6	TRBJ2-7	ASSSQGVGAYEQY
TRBV29-1	TRBJ2-7	SVLDGGYEQY
TRBV4-3	TRBJ2-1	ASSQEVVPAYNEQF
TRBV4-3	TRBJ1-2	ASSQSRDRDYGYT
TRBV6-5	TRBJ2-1	ASSYSLNNEQF